The 29 T cell receptor beta chains below come from one sample, sequenced in a study of blood T cell repertoires in COVID-19. Profiled with immunoSEQ multiplex PCR; TCRdb holds only in-frame clones, not every one. Of approximately 250,000 clones listed, more than 70% were seen once; the top ten hold 5.5% to 6.5%. Specimen: peripheral blood. These receptors all come from a woman of 80 years or more with COVID-19, enrolled during active disease.

This rearrangement joins TRBV2 to TRBJ1-3; D might be TRBD1 (5 bases). The CDR3 runs 15 residues. Trimming shortened V by 4 bases and J by 0 bases, and 10 bases separated the two germline ends. Germline values: CDR1 SNHLY, CDR2 FYNNEI. The CDR3 loop reads CASSGGLSSGNTIYF. CDR3 in DNA: TGTGCCAGCAGTGGGGGCCTTTCCTCTGGAAACACCATATATTTT. Filled out from reference TRBV2 and TRBJ1-3, the complete variable domain reads EPEVTQTPSHQVTQMGQEVILRCVPISNHLYFYWYRQILGQKVEFLVSFYNNEISEKSEIFDDQFSVERPDGSNFTLKIRSTKLEDSAMYFCASSGGLSSGNTIYFGEGSWLTVV.

V gene TRBV5-8 combines with J gene TRBJ1-6; D uncertain. V lost 7 bases and J 4 bases, leaving 9 bases between the germline ends. Germline lookup yields CDR1 SGHTS and CDR2 YDEGEE. The CDR3 spans 13 residues. The CDR3 DNA reads TGTGCCAGCGAGGGAACGTATAATTCACCCCTCCACTTT. Translated, it gives CASEGTYNSPLHF.

This chain links TRBV5-1 with TRBJ2-7, with D unresolved. The CDR3 extends over 13 amino acids. CDR1 and CDR2 from the germline V gene are SGHRS and YFSETQ. V was cut by 0 bases and J by 1 base, with 5 bases left in between. In DNA, the CDR3 is TGCGCCAGCAGCTTGGTGGCTTCCTACGAGCAGTACTTC. This gives the protein CASSLVASYEQYF.

V and J are TRBV15 and TRBJ1-1; TRBD1 matches 7 bases. The CDR3 totals 16 residues. With 3 bases clipped from V and 6 bases from J, the junction kept 13 bases outside the gene matches. Germline V gene data show CDR1 as LNHNV and CDR2 as YYDKDF (reference sequence). The CDR3 DNA reads TGTGCCACCAGCAGGGAGGACACAGGGGCCGGGGCTGAAGCTTTCTTT. It is translated as CATSREDTGAGAEAFF.

V gene TRBV3-1 (or the pseudogene TRBV3-2) combines with J gene TRBJ1-2; the D gene is possibly TRBD1 (5 bases). This CDR3 region has 13 residues. The germline V gene has CDR1 LGHDT and CDR2 YNNKEL (reference sequence). V was cut by 4 bases and J by 6 bases, with 12 bases left in between. DNA for the CDR3: TGTGCCAGCAGCCTCCGAGGGACTGATGGCTACACCTTC. Residues: CASSLRGTDGYTF.

This clone was observed a single time. V usage is TRBV3-1 (or the pseudogene TRBV3-2) and J usage is TRBJ1-3; D is ambiguous. V lost 6 bases and J 0 bases, leaving 9 bases between the germline ends. The CDR3 length is 14 residues. Germline V CDR1 and CDR2: LGHDT, YNNKEL (reference sequence). The CDR3 DNA sequence: TGTGCCAGCAGAGCACAGAGCTCTGGAAACACCATATATTTT. It translates to CASRAQSSGNTIYF.

The chain employs TRBV25-1 and TRBJ2-3; D is unclear. V was shortened by 1 base and J by 8 bases, with 13 bases between the two germline ends. Germline V gives CDR1 MGHDK, CDR2 SYGVNS. This CDR3 comprises 14 residues. CDR3 DNA sequence: TGTGCCAGCAGTGAATCCCACGCTATCGCTACGCAGTATTTT. Its protein product is CASSESHAIATQYF. Combining the CDR3 with reference TRBV25-1 and TRBJ2-3 gives the whole variable domain EADIYQTPRYLVIGTGKKITLECSQTMGHDKMYWYQQDPGMELHLIHYSYGVNSTEKGDLSSESTVSRIRTEHFPLTLESARPSHTSQYLCASSESHAIATQYFGPGTRLTVL.

The chain uses TRBV20-1 and TRBJ2-7; D is possibly TRBD1 (5 bases). CDR1 and CDR2 from the germline V gene are DFQATT and SNEGSKA (reference sequence). V dropped 3 bases and J dropped 1 base, with 13 bases sitting between them. This CDR3 has 14 amino acids. Written as DNA, the CDR3 is TGCAGTGCTAGTCAGACAGTTATTTCCTACGAGCAGTACTTC. This translates into CSASQTVISYEQYF.

The J gene is TRBJ1-1, the V gene TRBV19, with D perhaps TRBD1 (6 bases). The CDR3 is 16 residues long. Per the germline V gene, CDR1 is LNHDA and CDR2 is SQIVND (reference sequence). The V and J ends lost 2 bases and 5 bases respectively, with 18 bases between them. The CDR3 spells CASSITVGRGTTEAFF. DNA of the CDR3: TGTGCCAGTAGTATAACGGTAGGCAGGGGAACAACTGAAGCTTTCTTT. Together with reference TRBV19 and TRBJ1-1, the CDR3 gives the full variable domain: DGGITQSPKYLFRKEGQNVTLSCEQNLNHDAMYWYRQDPGQGLRLIYYSQIVNDFQKGDIAEGYSVSREKKESFPLTVTSAQKNPTAFYLCASSITVGRGTTEAFFGQGTRLTVV.

The J gene is TRBJ1-2, the V gene TRBV14, with TRBD1 identical over 7 bases. The V segment lost 4 bases and the J segment 4 bases; nucleotides outside the gene matches: 15. The CDR3 covers 17 residues. Germline CDR1 reads SGHDN; CDR2 reads FVKESK. This chain's CDR3 is CASSRGYVQGGGYGYTF. The DNA for the CDR3 is TGTGCCAGCAGCCGAGGATACGTCCAGGGGGGAGGCTATGGCTACACCTTC.

The CDR3 nucleotides are TGTGCCAGCAGGGCGACAGGGGACAGTCAGCCCCAGCATTTT. It translates to CASRATGDSQPQHF. This chain links TRBV6-5 with TRBJ1-5, with 8 positions matching TRBD1. The length of the CDR3 is 14 residues. Germline values: CDR1 MNHEY, CDR2 SVGAGI. The ends lost 6 bases at V and 6 bases at J; junction bases unmatched: 7.

V gene TRBV7-8 combines with J gene TRBJ1-6; D ambiguous. This CDR3 spans 16 amino acids. V shed 1 base and J shed 7 bases, with 14 bases lying between them. CDR1 is SGHVS and CDR2 is FQNEAQ in the germline V gene. The CDR3 DNA reads as TGTGCCAGCAGCTTAGTGTTTAAGGGCGGGAATTCACCCCTCCACTTT. It codes for CASSLVFKGGNSPLHF.

V usage is TRBV18 and J usage is TRBJ2-3; D remains ambiguous. The CDR3 is 13 residues long. Germline V lookup: CDR1 KGHSH, CDR2 LQKENI. V lost 0 bases and J lost 4, with 5 bases in between. The DNA for the CDR3 is TGTGCCAGCTCACCACCGCTAGCAGATACGCAGTATTTT. Its protein product is CASSPPLADTQYF.

J is TRBJ1-1 and V is TRBV21-1. TRBV21-1 is labeled a pseudogene. The CDR3 runs 14 residues. The CDR3 DNA is TGTGCCAGCAGCAAAAAGGGGGGGAGCGCTGAAGCTTTCTTT. Translating gives CASSKKGGSAEAFF.

This chain connects TRBV27 to TRBJ2-5; 11 bases align to TRBD2. V shed 3 bases and J 1 base; nucleotides not matched to a gene: 7. In germline, CDR1 is MNHEY, CDR2 SMNVEV (reference sequence). The CDR3 totals 17 residues. CDR3 DNA sequence: TGTGCCAGCAGTTTCCGGCGGACTAGCGGGCCCCAAGAGACCCAGTACTTC. Translating gives CASSFRRTSGPQETQYF.

The chain joins TRBV5-6 to TRBJ1-2; 7 nucleotides match TRBD1. Germline CDR1 SGHDT, CDR2 YYEEEE. V shed 4 bases, J shed 4 bases, and the junction held 4 bases outside the gene matches. The CDR3 extends over 13 amino acids. CDR3 sequence (DNA): TGTGCCAGCAGCCCACAGGGGTCCTATGGCTACACCTTC. Translation: CASSPQGSYGYTF.

The CDR3 reads CASSQGQGSEKLFF. DNA of the CDR3: TGTGCCAGTAGTCAGGGACAGGGATCTGAAAAACTGTTTTTT. The V call is TRBV19, the J call TRBJ1-4; 9 nucleotides agree with TRBD1. Trimming cost V 5 bases and J 7 bases; bases outside gene matches: 5. This CDR3 has 14 residues. Per the germline V gene, CDR1 is LNHDA and CDR2 is SQIVND (reference sequence).

The rearrangement uses TRBV19 and TRBJ2-1; a weak D match, TRBD2 (5 bases). Germline V gene sequence: CDR1 LNHDA, CDR2 SQIVND (reference sequence). V was shortened by 5 bases and J by 2 bases, with 10 bases between the two germline ends. This CDR3 region has 14 residues. As DNA, the CDR3 is TGTGCCAGTAGTTCGGCCGGGACCTACAATGAGCAGTTCTTC. It codes for CASSSAGTYNEQFF.

The V gene is TRBV28, the J gene TRBJ1-1; TRBD1 might be the D (6 bases). Trimming took off 5 bases at V and 4 bases at J, with 17 bases between the two ends. The V gene's germline CDR1 is MDHEN and CDR2 SYDVKM. The CDR3 is 15 residues long. The CDR3 protein is CASSLRGPTGTEAFF. CDR3 sequence (DNA): TGTGCCAGCAGTCTGCGGGGGCCAACGGGCACTGAAGCTTTCTTT.

The rearrangement uses TRBV11-2 and TRBJ2-5; 7 nucleotides line up with TRBD1. V lost 6 bases, J lost 2 bases, and 3 bases stayed unmatched. CDR1 SGHAT and CDR2 FQNNGV come from the germline V gene. The CDR3 is 13 amino acids. CDR3 region: CASRLQGQETQYF. As DNA, the CDR3 is TGTGCCAGCAGACTACAGGGGCAAGAGACCCAGTACTTC.

The chain has TRBV5-1 and TRBJ2-2; 8 bases line up with TRBD1. The CDR3 extends over 15 amino acids. Germline V CDR1 and CDR2: SGHRS, YFSETQ. After removal of 6 bases from V and 4 bases from J, the junction contained 8 bases not matched to a gene. Here the CDR3 reads CASTITGGTTGELFF. CDR3 DNA: TGCGCCAGCACAATTACAGGGGGTACCACCGGGGAGCTGTTTTTT.

This chain connects TRBV19 to TRBJ1-2; 10 bases are shared with TRBD1. The CDR3 sequence is 15 residues long. Germline V lookup: CDR1 LNHDA, CDR2 SQIVND (reference sequence). The J segment lost 7 bases and the V segment lost 5 bases, leaving 10 bases of the junction unmatched. The CDR3 reads CASSVTPGTGAGYTF. The CDR3 nucleotides are TGTGCCAGTAGTGTCACCCCCGGGACAGGGGCTGGCTACACCTTC.

The J gene is TRBJ2-5, the V gene TRBV5-1, with 12 bases aligning to TRBD2. Trimming at V came to 3 bases and at J to 4 bases, leaving 10 bases not matched to a gene. This CDR3 region has 17 residues. CDR1 and CDR2 (germline): SGHRS, YFSETQ. As DNA, the CDR3 is TGCGCCAGCAGCTGGCTAGCGGGGGGGGCAGTAGGAGAGACCCAGTACTTC. Translation: CASSWLAGGAVGETQYF.

The V gene is TRBV5-6, the J gene TRBJ1-5, with D maybe TRBD1 (5 bases). CDR1 is SGHDT and CDR2 is YYEEEE in the germline V gene. The length of the CDR3 is 16 residues. V was cut by 2 bases and J by 3 bases, with 15 bases left in between. The CDR3 loop reads CASSLRGVRDNQPQHF. For the CDR3, the DNA is TGTGCCAGCAGCTTACGGGGGGTCAGAGACAATCAGCCCCAGCATTTT. Using reference TRBV5-6 and TRBJ1-5 for the parts outside the CDR3, the full variable domain is DAGVTQSPTHLIKTRGQQVTLRCSPKSGHDTVSWYQQALGQGPQFIFQYYEEEERQRGNFPDRFSGHQFPNYSSELNVNALLLGDSALYLCASSLRGVRDNQPQHFGDGTRLSIL.

The V gene is TRBV19, the J gene TRBJ2-3; 11 bases line up with TRBD1. With V trimmed by 10 bases and J by 4 bases, 4 bases remained unmatched. In germline, CDR1 is LNHDA, CDR2 SQIVND (reference sequence). The CDR3 sequence is 13 residues long. CDR3 DNA: TGTGCCACCCGGGACAGGGGGGCAGATACGCAGTATTTT. It is translated as CATRDRGADTQYF.

The V gene is TRBV7-9, the J gene TRBJ2-5, with 7 bases identical to TRBD2. CDR1 is SEHNR, CDR2 FQNEAQ, per germline (reference sequence). The V and J ends lost 3 bases and 4 bases, in that order; junction bases with no gene match: 5. This CDR3 has 14 amino acids. Here the CDR3 DNA reads TGTGCCAGCAGCTTCCTGGGGGGGGGAGAGACCCAGTACTTC. Translated, it gives CASSFLGGGETQYF.

The chain couples TRBV24-1 to TRBJ2-5, with D perhaps TRBD2 (5 bases). Germline values: CDR1 KGHDR, CDR2 SFDVKD. The CDR3 has 14 residues. Trimming removed 6 bases at V and 0 bases at J, with 10 bases between. CDR3 in DNA: TGTGCCACCAGTCAAGCGGAGTACCAAGAGACCCAGTACTTC. It translates to CATSQAEYQETQYF.

The V gene is TRBV19, the J gene TRBJ2-6; 11 bases map to TRBD2. The V gene end was trimmed by 3 bases and the J gene end by 0 bases; junction bases not matched to a gene: 10. Germline loops: CDR1 LNHDA, CDR2 SQIVND (reference sequence). CDR3 length equals 20 residues. CDR3 loop: CASSMYPASGGYSGANVLTF. The CDR3 DNA follows: TGTGCCAGTAGTATGTACCCCGCTAGCGGGGGGTACTCTGGGGCCAACGTCCTGACTTTC.

This clone was seen a handful of times. CDR3 sequence reads: CASSFWGTGGLNTEAFF. Here the CDR3 DNA reads TGTGCCAGCAGCTTTTGGGGGACAGGGGGATTGAACACTGAAGCTTTCTTT. The V and J genes are TRBV13 and TRBJ1-1; 11 nucleotides match TRBD1. The CDR3 is made up of 17 amino acids. Trimming cost V 3 bases and J 0 bases; bases outside gene matches: 6. CDR1 is PRHDT, CDR2 FYEKMQ, per germline (reference sequence).